One and the same sample provided the 12 T cell receptor beta chains below, sequenced in a study of spatial heterogeneity in lung cancer. Time point: sample taken at primary tumor resection. Study-level points and caveats: One measure, the expanded intratumoral alpha and beta TCR count, tracked tumor mutation counts.

No antigens are known for them. MiXCR, applied by TCRdb to the 5' RACE reads, yields one record per CDR3 protein. This sample carries some 10,000 distinct CDR3 sequences, roughly 4.3% of them seen once, and the ten largest clones take around a tenth. Sequenced here: lung tumor tissue, sampled at surgery. The receptors here all came from a female donor with early-stage non-small cell lung cancer.

This clonotype occurred many times. The chain combines TRBV7-9 with TRBJ2-1; 10 bases fit TRBD2. J gave up 5 bases and V 4 bases, and 11 bases lay outside the gene matches. Germline V gives CDR1 SEHNR, CDR2 FQNEAQ (reference sequence). The CDR3 sequence is 17 residues long. Written as DNA, the CDR3 is TGTGCCAGCAGCTACTTAGCTTCTAGCGGGAGAGACAATGAGCAGTTCTTC. It codes for CASSYLASSGRDNEQFF.

By sample fraction, this clonotype is medium-sized. The chain carries TRBV4-2 and TRBJ2-1; a possible D gene is TRBD2 (6 bases). The CDR3 totals 16 residues. The germline CDR1 and CDR2 sequences are LGHNA and YNFKEQ. V shed 1 base and J shed 9 bases, with 19 bases lying between them. The CDR3 DNA reads TGTGCCAGCAGCCAAGTCATCGGGGGTTCTTTGGGTGAGCAGTTCTTC. Residues: CASSQVIGGSLGEQFF.

Comment on this clonotype: Its ends do not fully match the called genes, so a read error is possible. The V gene is TRBV7-3, the J gene TRBJ1-1; no reliable D call. Germline values: CDR1 SGHTA, CDR2 FQGTGA. The CDR3 totals 13 residues. The CDR3 region is CASSITGNTEAFF. CDR3 DNA sequence: TGTGCCAGCAGCATAACGGGCAACACTGAAGCTTTCTTT. Full variable domain (missing parts from reference TRBV7-3 and TRBJ1-1): GAGVSQTPSNKVTEKGKYVELRCDPISGHTALYWYRQSLGQGPEFLIYFQGTGAADDSGLPNDRFFAVRPEGSVSTLKIQRTERGDSAVYLCASSITGNTEAFFGQGTRLTVV.

This clonotype was seen ten or more times. CDR3 sequence: CASSYGQGTEAFF. The CDR3 bases are TGTGCCAGCAGTTACGGACAGGGGACTGAAGCTTTCTTT. The chain employs TRBV28 and TRBJ1-1; 9 bases line up with TRBD1. Germline CDR1 is MDHEN and CDR2 is SYDVKM. The CDR3 sequence is 13 residues long. V lost 4 bases, J lost 5 bases, and 2 bases stayed unmatched.

This clonotype was seen at least ten times. The rearrangement joins TRBV5-1 to TRBJ2-1; 11 bases match TRBD2. This CDR3 has 15 residues. Germline-derived CDR1 and CDR2 are SGHRS and YFSETQ. V shed 8 bases and J 6 bases; nucleotides not matched to a gene: 10. CDR3 residues: CASYLGTSGLNEQFF. CDR3 bases: TGCGCCAGTTACCTTGGGACTAGCGGCCTCAATGAGCAGTTCTTC. The full variable domain, its missing parts supplied by reference TRBV5-1 and TRBJ2-1, is KAGVTQTPRYLIKTRGQQVTLSCSPISGHRSVSWYQQTPGQGLQFLFEYFSETQRNKGNFPGRFSGRQFSNSRSEMNVSTLELGDSALYLCASYLGTSGLNEQFFGPGTRLTVL.

The table lists this clonotype with many counts. The chain employs TRBV18 and TRBJ1-1; D is undetermined. V shed 0 bases and J shed 9 bases, with 11 bases lying between them. Germline values: CDR1 KGHSH, CDR2 LQKENI. There are 13 residues in the CDR3. The CDR3 here is CASSPPEERQAFF. The CDR3, as DNA: TGTGCCAGCTCACCACCTGAGGAGCGGCAAGCTTTCTTT.

This clonotype counts as medium-sized (0.01 to 0.1%). This chain uses TRBV7-2 with TRBJ1-5, with 7 bases fitting TRBD1. The V segment lost 4 bases and the J segment 2 bases; nucleotides outside the gene matches: 5. This CDR3 is built from 15 residues. Germline V gives CDR1 SGHTA, CDR2 FQGNSA. For the CDR3, the DNA is TGTGCCAGCAGCTCACAGGGGAGTGGCAATCAGCCCCAGCATTTT. It specifies CASSSQGSGNQPQHF.

This clonotype was picked up many times. The rearrangement joins TRBV20-1 to TRBJ2-7; perhaps TRBD2 as D (6 bases). The CDR3 totals 12 residues. V was pared by 3 bases and J by 6 bases, with 12 bases between. Germline CDR1 reads DFQATT; CDR2 reads SNEGSKA (reference sequence). For the CDR3, the DNA is TGCAGTGCTAGGCCGGGAGAAAGCGAGCAGTACTTC. This gives the protein CSARPGESEQYF.

This clonotype was seen more than once but under ten times. This chain connects TRBV6-5 to TRBJ1-6, with D possibly TRBD1 on 5 matching bases. Germline-derived CDR1 and CDR2 are MNHEY and SVGAGI. Deletions cut 2 bases from V and 10 bases from J, with 21 bases between. The CDR3 runs 17 residues. Here the CDR3 reads CASSYTAVGRVRSPLHF. CDR3 coding DNA: TGTGCCAGCAGTTACACGGCCGTGGGCAGGGTGAGGTCACCCCTCCACTTT.

This clonotype has at least ten counts. The chain uses TRBV2 and TRBJ2-1; 14 nucleotides match TRBD2. Germline CDR1 and CDR2: SNHLY and FYNNEI. The CDR3 runs to 13 residues. Losses at the gene ends were 11 bases for V and 8 bases for J; bases not matched to a gene: 5. In DNA form, the CDR3 reads TGTGCCGGGGGACTAGCGGGAGCCCATGAGCAGTTCTTC. It specifies CAGGLAGAHEQFF.

This clonotype came up many times. The rearrangement links TRBV25-1 to TRBJ1-1; D is ambiguous. V was shortened by 3 bases and J by 4 bases, with 9 bases between the two germline ends. In germline, CDR1 is MGHDK, CDR2 SYGVNS. The length of the CDR3 is 13 residues. The CDR3 sequence is CASSDFSFTEAFF. The CDR3, as DNA: TGTGCCAGCAGTGACTTTTCGTTCACTGAAGCTTTCTTT.

The table lists this clonotype with many counts. The CDR3 DNA is TGTGCCAGCAGTTCGGACACTTATCAGCCCCAGCATTTT. Amino acids: CASSSDTYQPQHF. The chain couples TRBV28 to TRBJ1-5, with D perhaps TRBD1 (5 bases). From germline, CDR1 is MDHEN and CDR2 SYDVKM. The CDR3 sequence is 13 residues long. V lost 4 bases, J lost 5 bases, and 9 bases lay in between.